This TCR beta chain originates from a study of blood T cell repertoires in COVID-19. In the study overall: Samples of COVID-19 (acute and convalescent) were obtained from the United States, Italy and Spain. Nucleic acid was either cDNA or gDNA, and it came from T cells, B-cell-depleted T cells, or PBMCs.

In germline, CDR1 is SGHDT, CDR2 YYEEEE. This CDR3 has 15 residues. V lost 5 bases to trimming and J lost 3 bases, with 18 bases between them. In the original workflow: Amplified reference gene primers provided the basis for estimating nucleated cell counts. The table came from immunoSEQ multiplex PCR; TCRdb's copy has only in-frame clones and leaves some out. The V and J calls and clone size are taken from that table; D and trimming were inferred from the DNA. The table lists around 270,000 clones, approximately 86% of them singletons. Material: peripheral blood. The J gene is TRBJ2-7, the V gene TRBV5-6, with D maybe TRBD1 (8 bases). The clonotype originates from a young man with active or convalescent COVID-19. CDR3 amino acids: CASREGGTGIYEQYF. CDR3 sequence (DNA): TGTGCCAGCAGGGAGGGGGGGACAGGAATCTACGAGCAGTACTTC.